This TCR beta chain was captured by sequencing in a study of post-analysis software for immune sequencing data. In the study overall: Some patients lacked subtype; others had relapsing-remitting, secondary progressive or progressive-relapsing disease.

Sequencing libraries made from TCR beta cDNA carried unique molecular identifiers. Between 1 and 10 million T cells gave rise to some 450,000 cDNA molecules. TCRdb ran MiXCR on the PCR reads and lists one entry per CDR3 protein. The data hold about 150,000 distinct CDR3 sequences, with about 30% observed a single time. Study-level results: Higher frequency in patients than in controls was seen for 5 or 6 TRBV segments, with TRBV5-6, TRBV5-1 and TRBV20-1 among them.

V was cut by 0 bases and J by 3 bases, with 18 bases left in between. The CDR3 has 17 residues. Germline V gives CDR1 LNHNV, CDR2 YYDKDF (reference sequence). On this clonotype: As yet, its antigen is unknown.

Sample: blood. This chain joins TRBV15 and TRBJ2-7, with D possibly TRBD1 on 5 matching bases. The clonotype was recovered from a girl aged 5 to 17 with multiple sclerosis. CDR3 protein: CATSRDGLGQPFYEQYF. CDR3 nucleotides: TGTGCCACCAGCAGAGATGGTTTAGGACAACCCTTCTACGAGCAGTACTTC.